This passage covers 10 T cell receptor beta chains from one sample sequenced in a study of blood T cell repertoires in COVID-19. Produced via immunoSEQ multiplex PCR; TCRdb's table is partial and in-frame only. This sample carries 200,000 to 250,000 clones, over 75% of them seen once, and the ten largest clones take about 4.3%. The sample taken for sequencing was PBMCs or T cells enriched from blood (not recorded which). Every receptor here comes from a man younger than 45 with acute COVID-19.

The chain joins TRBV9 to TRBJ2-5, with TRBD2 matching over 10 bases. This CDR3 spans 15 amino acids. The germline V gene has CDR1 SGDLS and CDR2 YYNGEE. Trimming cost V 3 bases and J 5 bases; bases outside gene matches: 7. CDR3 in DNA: TGTGCCAGCAGCGCCGAGACTAGCGGGCGGGAGACCCAGTACTTC. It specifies CASSAETSGRETQYF. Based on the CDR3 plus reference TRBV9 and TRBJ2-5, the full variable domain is DSGVTQTPKHLITATGQRVTLRCSPRSGDLSVYWYQQSLDQGLQFLIQYYNGEERAKGNILERFSAQQFPDLHSELNLSSLELGDSALYFCASSAETSGRETQYFGPGTRLLVL.

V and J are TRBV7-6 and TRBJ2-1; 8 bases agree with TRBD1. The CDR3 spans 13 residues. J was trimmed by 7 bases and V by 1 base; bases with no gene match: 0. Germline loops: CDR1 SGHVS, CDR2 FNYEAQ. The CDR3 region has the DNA TGTGCCAGCAGCTTAGGACAGGGGAATGAGCAGTTCTTC. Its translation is CASSLGQGNEQFF.

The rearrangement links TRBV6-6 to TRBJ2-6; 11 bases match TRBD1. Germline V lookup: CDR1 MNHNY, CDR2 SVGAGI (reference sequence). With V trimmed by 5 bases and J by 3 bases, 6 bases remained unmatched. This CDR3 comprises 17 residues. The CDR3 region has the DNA TGTGCCAGCAGTCCAGGACAGGGGGCAGTTGGGGCCAACGTCCTGACTTTC. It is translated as CASSPGQGAVGANVLTF.

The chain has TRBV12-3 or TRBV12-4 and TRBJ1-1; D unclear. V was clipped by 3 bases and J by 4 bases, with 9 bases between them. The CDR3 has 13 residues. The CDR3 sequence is CASSLAVITEAFF. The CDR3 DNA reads TGTGCCAGCAGTTTGGCGGTGATCACTGAAGCTTTCTTT.

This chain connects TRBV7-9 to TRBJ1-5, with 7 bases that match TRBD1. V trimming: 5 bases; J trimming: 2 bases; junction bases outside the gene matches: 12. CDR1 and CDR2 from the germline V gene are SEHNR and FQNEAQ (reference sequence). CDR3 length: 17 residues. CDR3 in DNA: TGTGCCAGCAGCATCGACAGGGAAAATCTGGGCAATCAGCCCCAGCATTTT. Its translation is CASSIDRENLGNQPQHF.

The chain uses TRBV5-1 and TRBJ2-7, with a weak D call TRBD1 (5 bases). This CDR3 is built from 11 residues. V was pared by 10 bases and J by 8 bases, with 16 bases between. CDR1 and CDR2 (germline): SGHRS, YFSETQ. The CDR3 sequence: CASSGQGKQYF. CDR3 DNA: TGCGCCTCATCGGGTCAGGGAAAGCAGTACTTC.

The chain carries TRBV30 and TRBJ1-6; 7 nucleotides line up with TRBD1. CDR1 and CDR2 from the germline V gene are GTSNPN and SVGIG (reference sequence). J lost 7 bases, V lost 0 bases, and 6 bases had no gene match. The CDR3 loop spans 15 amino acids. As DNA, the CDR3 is TGTGCCTGGAGTGTAAACAGGGGCAGAAATTCACCCCTCCACTTT. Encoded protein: CAWSVNRGRNSPLHF.

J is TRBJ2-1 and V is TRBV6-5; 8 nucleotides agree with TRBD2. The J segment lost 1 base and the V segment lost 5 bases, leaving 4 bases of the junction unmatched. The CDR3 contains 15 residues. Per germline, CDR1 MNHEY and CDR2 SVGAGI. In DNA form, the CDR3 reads TGTGCCAGCAGTCCCCGGGGGGGATCCTACAATGAGCAGTTCTTC. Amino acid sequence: CASSPRGGSYNEQFF.

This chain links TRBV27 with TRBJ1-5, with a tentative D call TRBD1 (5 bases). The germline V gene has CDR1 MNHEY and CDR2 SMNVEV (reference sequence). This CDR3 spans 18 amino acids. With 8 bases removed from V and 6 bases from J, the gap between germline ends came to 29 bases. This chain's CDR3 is CASGLSGTISGGGQPQHF. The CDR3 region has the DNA TGTGCCAGCGGCTTATCCGGGACGATCTCTGGGGGGGGTCAGCCCCAGCATTTT.

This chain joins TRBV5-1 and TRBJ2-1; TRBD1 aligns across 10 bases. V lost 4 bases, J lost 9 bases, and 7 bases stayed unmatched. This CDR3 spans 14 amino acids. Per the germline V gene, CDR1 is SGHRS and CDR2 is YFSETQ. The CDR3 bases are TGCGCCAGCAGCCCCGCGGGACAGGGGACTGAGCAGTTCTTC. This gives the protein CASSPAGQGTEQFF.